The entry below describes one T cell receptor beta chain. The germline gives CDR1 MNHEY, CDR2 SMNVEV (reference sequence). Trimming left V 3 bases short and J 4 bases short, with 9 bases between. The CDR3 spans 13 residues. These data are taken from a study of blood T cell repertoires in COVID-19. The method was immunoSEQ multiplex PCR; TCRdb's version includes in-frame clones alone and lacks a portion of them. The sample comprises roughly 250,000 clones, 84% of which are singletons, and approximately 4% rests with the top ten. This clonotype was sampled from a man aged 45-65 years with active or convalescent COVID-19. The sequenced material came from peripheral blood. V usage is TRBV27 and J usage is TRBJ1-2, with a tentative D call TRBD1 (5 bases). CDR3 amino acids: CASSLTVSYGYTF. For the CDR3, the DNA is TGTGCCAGCAGTTTGACAGTCTCCTATGGCTACACCTTC.